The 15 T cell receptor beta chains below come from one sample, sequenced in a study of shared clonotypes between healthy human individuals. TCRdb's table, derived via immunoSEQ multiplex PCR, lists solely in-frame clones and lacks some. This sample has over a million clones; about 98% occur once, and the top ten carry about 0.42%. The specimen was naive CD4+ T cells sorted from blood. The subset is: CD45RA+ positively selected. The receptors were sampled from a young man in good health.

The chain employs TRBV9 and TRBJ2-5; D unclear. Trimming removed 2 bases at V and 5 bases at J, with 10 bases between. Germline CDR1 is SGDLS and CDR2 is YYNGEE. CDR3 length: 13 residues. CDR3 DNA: TGTGCCAGCAGCGTCTCCCTAGGGGAGACCCAGTACTTC. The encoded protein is CASSVSLGETQYF.

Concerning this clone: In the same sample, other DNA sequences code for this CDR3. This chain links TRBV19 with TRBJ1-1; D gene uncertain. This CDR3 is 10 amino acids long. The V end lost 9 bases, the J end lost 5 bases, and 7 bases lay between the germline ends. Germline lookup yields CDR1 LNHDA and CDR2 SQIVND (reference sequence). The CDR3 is CASRGTEAFF. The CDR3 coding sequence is TGTGCCAGCCGGGGAACTGAAGCTTTCTTT.

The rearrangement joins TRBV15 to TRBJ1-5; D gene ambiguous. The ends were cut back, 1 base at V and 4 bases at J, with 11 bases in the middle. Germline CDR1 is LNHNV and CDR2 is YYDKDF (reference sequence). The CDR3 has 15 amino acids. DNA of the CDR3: TGTGCCACCAGCAGAGGACCGACGGGGAATCAGCCCCAGCATTTT. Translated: CATSRGPTGNQPQHF.

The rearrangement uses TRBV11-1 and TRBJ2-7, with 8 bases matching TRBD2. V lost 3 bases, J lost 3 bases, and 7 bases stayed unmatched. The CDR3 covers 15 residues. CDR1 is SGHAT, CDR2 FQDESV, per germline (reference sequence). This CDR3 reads CASSFLGGGLYEQYF. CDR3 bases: TGTGCCAGCAGCTTTCTCGGGGGGGGCCTCTACGAGCAGTACTTC.

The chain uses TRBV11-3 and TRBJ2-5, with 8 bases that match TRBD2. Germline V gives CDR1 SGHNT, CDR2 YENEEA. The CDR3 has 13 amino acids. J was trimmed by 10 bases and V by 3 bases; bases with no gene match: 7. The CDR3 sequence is CASSFSGGLDQYF. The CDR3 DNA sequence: TGTGCCAGCAGCTTTTCGGGGGGGTTGGACCAGTACTTC.

The CDR3 is CASSQTLRVGEQFF. CDR3 DNA: TGTGCCAGCTCACAGACGTTGCGGGTAGGTGAGCAGTTCTTC. The chain joins TRBV18 to TRBJ2-1; perhaps TRBD2 as D (5 bases). Trimming left V 4 bases short and J 9 bases short, with 16 bases between. The length of the CDR3 is 14 residues. Germline CDR1 reads KGHSH; CDR2 reads LQKENI.

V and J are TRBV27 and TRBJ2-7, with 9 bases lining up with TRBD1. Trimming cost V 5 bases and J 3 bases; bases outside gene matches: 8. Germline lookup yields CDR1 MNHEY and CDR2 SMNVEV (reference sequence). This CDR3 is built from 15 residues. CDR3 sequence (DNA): TGTGCCAGCAGTCGTACCGGGACAGGGAACTACGAGCAGTACTTC. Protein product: CASSRTGTGNYEQYF.

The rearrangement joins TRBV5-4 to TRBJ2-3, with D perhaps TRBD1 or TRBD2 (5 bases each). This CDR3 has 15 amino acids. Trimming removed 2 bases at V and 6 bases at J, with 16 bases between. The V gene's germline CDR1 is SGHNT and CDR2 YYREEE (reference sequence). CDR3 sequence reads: CASSLPGRGVDTQYF. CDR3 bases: TGTGCCAGCAGCTTACCGGGGCGAGGCGTTGATACGCAGTATTTT.

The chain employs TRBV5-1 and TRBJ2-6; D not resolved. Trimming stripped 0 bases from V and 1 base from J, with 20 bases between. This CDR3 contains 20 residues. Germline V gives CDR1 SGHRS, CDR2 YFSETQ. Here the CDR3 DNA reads TGCGCCAGCAGCTTGGCAGGACGCATTTCTCCTGAATCTGGGGCCAACGTCCTGACTTTC. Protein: CASSLAGRISPESGANVLTF.

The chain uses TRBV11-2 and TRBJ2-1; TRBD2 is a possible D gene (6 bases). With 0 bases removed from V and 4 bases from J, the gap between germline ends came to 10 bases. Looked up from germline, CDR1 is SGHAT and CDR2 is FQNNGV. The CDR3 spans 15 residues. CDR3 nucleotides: TGTGCCAGCAGCTTAGATCCGCTAGCGTACAATGAGCAGTTCTTC. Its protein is CASSLDPLAYNEQFF. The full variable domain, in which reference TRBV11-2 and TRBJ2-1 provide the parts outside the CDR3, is EAGVAQSPRYKIIEKRQSVAFWCNPISGHATLYWYQQILGQGPKLLIQFQNNGVVDDSQLPKDRFSAERLKGVDSTLKIQPAKLEDSAVYLCASSLDPLAYNEQFFGPGTRLTVL.

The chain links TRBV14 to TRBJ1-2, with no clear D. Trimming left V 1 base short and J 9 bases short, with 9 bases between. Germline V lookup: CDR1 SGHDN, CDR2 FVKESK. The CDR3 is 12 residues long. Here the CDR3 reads CASSQAGRRYTF. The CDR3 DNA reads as TGTGCCAGCAGCCAAGCGGGTCGGCGCTACACCTTC.

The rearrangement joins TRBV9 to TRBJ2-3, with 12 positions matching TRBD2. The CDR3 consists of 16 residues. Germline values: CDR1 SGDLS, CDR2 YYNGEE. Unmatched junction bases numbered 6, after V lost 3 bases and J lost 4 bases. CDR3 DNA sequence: TGTGCCAGCAGCGCGACTAGCGGGAGAACCGCAGATACGCAGTATTTT. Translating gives CASSATSGRTADTQYF.

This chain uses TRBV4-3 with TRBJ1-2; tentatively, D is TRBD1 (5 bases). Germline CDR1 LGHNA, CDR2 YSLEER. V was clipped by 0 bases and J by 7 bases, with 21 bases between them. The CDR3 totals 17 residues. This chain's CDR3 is CASSQEVPVKGRGGYTF. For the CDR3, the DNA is TGCGCCAGCAGCCAAGAGGTCCCAGTAAAGGGGCGAGGTGGCTACACCTTC.

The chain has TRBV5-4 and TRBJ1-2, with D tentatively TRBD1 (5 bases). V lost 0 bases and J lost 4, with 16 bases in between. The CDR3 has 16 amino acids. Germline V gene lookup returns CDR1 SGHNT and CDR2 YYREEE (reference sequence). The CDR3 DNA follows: TGTGCCAGCAGCTTGGATACATCAGGGCAGGTCTATGGCTACACCTTC. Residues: CASSLDTSGQVYGYTF.

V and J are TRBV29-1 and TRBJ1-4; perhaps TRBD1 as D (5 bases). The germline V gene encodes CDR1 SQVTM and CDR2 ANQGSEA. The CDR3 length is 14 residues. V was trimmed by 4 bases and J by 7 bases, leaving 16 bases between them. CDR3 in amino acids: CSVGHRSRSEKLFF. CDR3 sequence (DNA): TGCAGCGTTGGACACAGGTCCAGGAGTGAAAAACTGTTTTTT.